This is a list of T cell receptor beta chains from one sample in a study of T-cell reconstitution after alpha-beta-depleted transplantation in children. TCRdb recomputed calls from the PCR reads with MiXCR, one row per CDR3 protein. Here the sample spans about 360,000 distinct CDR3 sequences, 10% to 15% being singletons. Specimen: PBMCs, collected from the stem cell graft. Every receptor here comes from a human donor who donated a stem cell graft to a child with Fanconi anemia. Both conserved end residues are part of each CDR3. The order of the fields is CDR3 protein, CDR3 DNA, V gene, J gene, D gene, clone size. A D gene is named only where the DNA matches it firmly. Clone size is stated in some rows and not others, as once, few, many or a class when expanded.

CSASDKDRMFINEQFF	TGCAGTGCTAGCGATAAGGATAGGATGTTCATCAATGAGCAGTTCTTC	TRBV20-1	TRBJ2-1	-	-
CSARDMRRGRPSYNEQFF	TGCAGTGCTAGAGATATGAGGAGGGGGCGCCCCTCCTACAATGAGCAGTTCTTC	TRBV20-1	TRBJ2-1	-	few
CASSSHKETQYF	TGTGCCAGCAGCTCCCACAAAGAGACCCAGTACTTC	TRBV7-6	TRBJ2-5	-	few
CSAPGPRGPEQYF	TGCAGTGCCCCTGGTCCCCGGGGCCCCGAGCAGTACTTC	TRBV20-1	TRBJ2-7	-	-
CASSPPPGLAGVYNEQFF	TGTGCCAGCAGCCCTCCTCCGGGACTAGCGGGGGTATACAATGAGCAGTTCTTC	TRBV11-1	TRBJ2-1	TRBD2	-
CASSARTGGITGELFF	TGTGCCAGCTCGGCAAGGACAGGGGGCATCACCGGGGAGCTGTTTTTT	TRBV18	TRBJ2-2	TRBD1	many
CASSFMARGNTGELFF	TGTGCCAGCAGCTTCATGGCACGGGGGAACACCGGGGAGCTGTTTTTT	TRBV7-6	TRBJ2-2	-	few
CASSLEPGMNTEAFF	TGTGCCAGCAGCTTGGAACCGGGGATGAACACTGAAGCTTTCTTT	TRBV5-6	TRBJ1-1	-	few
CATSSRWRGGAGGEQFF	TGTGCCACCAGCTCCCGATGGCGCGGGGGGGCTGGAGGTGAGCAGTTCTTC	TRBV15	TRBJ2-1	TRBD2	-
CASSPGVFQETQYF	TGTGCCAGCTCACCAGGGGTGTTCCAAGAGACCCAGTACTTC	TRBV18	TRBJ2-5	-	-
CASRSSGSTDTQYF	TGTGCCAGCAGGTCTAGCGGTAGCACAGATACGCAGTATTTT	TRBV12-3/TRBV12-4	TRBJ2-3	TRBD2	many
CASSFRWNEQFF	TGTGCCAGCAGTTTCCGCTGGAATGAGCAGTTCTTC	TRBV28	TRBJ2-1	-	-
CASSDRTSSYEQYF	TGTGCCAGTAGTGACAGGACTAGCAGTTACGAGCAGTACTTC	TRBV19	TRBJ2-7	TRBD2	-
CSVFQGQFGPQGYGYTF	TGCAGCGTTTTCCAGGGGCAATTTGGCCCTCAAGGCTATGGCTACACCTTC	TRBV29-1	TRBJ1-2	-	-
CASSLGEVYEQYF	TGTGCCAGCAGCTTGGGGGAAGTCTACGAGCAGTACTTC	TRBV7-2	TRBJ2-7	-	-
CASSSPRDRGFSYNEQFF	TGTGCCAGCAGCTCCCCCCGGGACAGGGGCTTCTCCTACAATGAGCAGTTCTTC	TRBV5-6	TRBJ2-1	TRBD1	few
CASSQDRRQESYEQYF	TGCGCCAGCAGCCAAGATAGGCGGCAGGAGTCCTACGAGCAGTACTTC	TRBV4-3	TRBJ2-7	-	few
CASSLAHRGRWVNGYTF	TGTGCCAGCAGCTTAGCCCACAGGGGGCGCTGGGTTAATGGCTACACCTTC	TRBV11-1	TRBJ1-2	TRBD1	-
CASSVATGTLLTQYF	TGTGCCAGCAGCGTAGCTACGGGGACACTGCTTACGCAGTATTTT	TRBV9	TRBJ2-3	-	few
CASSQDTPMTGGHPGANVLTF	TGCGCCAGCAGCCAAGATACGCCGATGACAGGCGGACACCCTGGGGCCAACGTCCTGACTTTC	TRBV4-1	TRBJ2-6	-	few
CASSEAKAGELFF	TGTGCCAGCAGTGAAGCTAAGGCCGGGGAGCTGTTTTTT	TRBV2	TRBJ2-2	-	few
CATSLTGANEQYF	TGTGCCACCTCTTTAACCGGGGCGAACGAGCAGTACTTC	TRBV18	TRBJ2-7	-	-
CAISTGTGDGYTF	TGTGCCATTTCTACCGGGACAGGGGATGGCTACACCTTC	TRBV10-3	TRBJ1-2	TRBD1	many
CSARDADSDQETQYF	TGCAGTGCTAGAGATGCGGACAGTGACCAAGAGACCCAGTACTTC	TRBV20-1	TRBJ2-5	-	many
CASSYPKGGSNTGELFF	TGTGCCAGCAGTTACCCGAAAGGGGGCTCGAACACCGGGGAGCTGTTTTTT	TRBV6-5	TRBJ2-2	TRBD1	few
CASSLSGLGETQYF	TGTGCCAGCAGCTTGTCCGGGCTAGGAGAGACCCAGTACTTC	TRBV5-4	TRBJ2-5	-	-
CASSPRDIFTGELFF	TGCGCCAGCAGCCCTCGGGACATCTTCACCGGGGAGCTGTTTTTT	TRBV5-1	TRBJ2-2	-	many
CASSLQATAYNEQFF	TGTGCCAGCAGCCTACAAGCTACAGCCTACAATGAGCAGTTCTTC	TRBV7-2	TRBJ2-1	-	-
CASSGGTGGDTEAFF	TGTGCCAGCAGTGGGGGAACAGGGGGCGATACTGAAGCTTTCTTT	TRBV25-1	TRBJ1-1	TRBD1	few
CASSYRGSHNEQFF	TGTGCCAGCAGTTACCGGGGGTCCCACAATGAGCAGTTCTTC	TRBV6-5	TRBJ2-1	-	many
CAYKQGTYEQYF	TGTGCCTACAAACAGGGAACCTACGAGCAGTACTTC	TRBV30	TRBJ2-7	-	many
CASSSRGGEQYF	TGTGCCAGCAGTTCGAGAGGTGGCGAGCAGTACTTC	TRBV6-2/TRBV6-3	TRBJ2-7	-	many
CASSPITSGAYNEQFF	TGCGCCAGCAGCCCAATAACTAGCGGGGCCTACAATGAGCAGTTCTTC	TRBV4-1	TRBJ2-1	TRBD2	-
CASSREAFF	TGTGCCAGCAGTCGAGAAGCTTTCTTT	TRBV6-1	TRBJ1-1	-	few
CASSRRLQETQYF	TGTGCCAGCAGCAGACGCCTCCAAGAGACCCAGTACTTC	TRBV9	TRBJ2-5	-	few
CASSPKGQGLAYEQYF	TGTGCCAGCTCACCCAAGGGACAGGGCCTTGCCTACGAGCAGTACTTC	TRBV18	TRBJ2-7	TRBD1	few
CASSVGTLNEQFF	TGTGCCAGCAGCGTAGGCACTCTCAATGAGCAGTTCTTC	TRBV9	TRBJ2-1	-	many
CASSSQGAGGNQPQHF	TGTGCCAGCAGCTCCCAGGGGGCAGGGGGCAATCAGCCCCAGCATTTT	TRBV11-2	TRBJ1-5	TRBD1	few